Following are 6 T cell receptor beta chains from one sample sequenced in a study of beta chain features in type 1 diabetes. General study points: People with Type 1 diabetes carried modestly yet significantly shorter TCRB CDR3s in all four CD4+ subsets.

Which antigens these TCRs recognize remains unknown. The investigators reverse transcribed all of the isolated RNA, so they sequenced expressed TCRB transcripts. Generated by immunoSEQ multiplex PCR, the TCRdb table keeps only in-frame clones and is missing some. The sample holds approximately 730,000 clones; under 15% are singletons and the top ten take approximately 0.021%. Sequencing was performed on naive CD4+ T cells from blood. The receptors were sampled from a man between 18 and 29 years old with type 1 diabetes.

Written as DNA, the CDR3 is TGTGCCAGCAGCCCGCCAGGGGGTGCGGACAATGAGCAGTTCTTC. Translating it yields CASSPPGGADNEQFF. The chain joins TRBV11-2 to TRBJ2-1; the match to TRBD1 covers 7 bases. CDR1 and CDR2 (germline): SGHAT, FQNNGV. V was clipped by 5 bases and J by 5 bases; unmatched bases: 9. The CDR3 covers 15 residues.

The CDR3 DNA follows: TGTGCCAGCACCGAGTGGGGGCGCGAGACCCAGTACTTC. Its protein is CASTEWGRETQYF. The chain combines TRBV6-5 with TRBJ2-5, with a tentative D call TRBD1 (6 bases). The germline gives CDR1 MNHEY, CDR2 SVGAGI. V was clipped by 7 bases and J by 5 bases, with 14 bases between them. This CDR3 contains 13 residues.

This clone has only a few counts. This sample also contains other DNA sequences that code for the same CDR3. The genes are TRBV18 and TRBJ2-5; D is uncertain. The CDR3 extends over 11 amino acids. The ends were cut back, 6 bases at V and 3 bases at J, with 5 bases in the middle. Germline V CDR1 and CDR2: KGHSH, LQKENI. CDR3 residues: CASSPEETQYF. Written as DNA, the CDR3 is TGTGCCAGCTCCCCTGAAGAGACCCAGTACTTC.

This clone was picked up a small number of times. This chain links TRBV27 with TRBJ1-5; the D gene is possibly TRBD1 (6 bases). The V end was cut by 5 bases, the J end by 5 bases, with 10 bases between. This CDR3 is built from 13 residues. Germline V lookup: CDR1 MNHEY, CDR2 SMNVEV (reference sequence). The CDR3 reads CASSQGSDQPQHF. The DNA of the CDR3 is TGTGCCAGCAGTCAGGGGTCGGATCAGCCCCAGCATTTT.

The chain employs TRBV30 and TRBJ2-1; TRBD2 agrees at 8 bases. The CDR3 length is 15 residues. Trimming removed 0 bases from V and 9 bases from J; junction bases left unmatched: 10. CDR1 is GTSNPN and CDR2 is SVGIG in the germline V gene (reference sequence). CDR3 sequence: CAWSVLGGGRGEQFF. CDR3 coding DNA: TGTGCCTGGAGTGTGTTGGGCGGGGGGCGTGGTGAGCAGTTCTTC.

This clone was detected a few times. The chain joins TRBV11-2 to TRBJ1-4; 8 nucleotides match TRBD1. Germline CDR1 SGHAT, CDR2 FQNNGV. V shed 2 bases and J 8 bases; nucleotides not matched to a gene: 4. The length of the CDR3 is 14 residues. This CDR3 is CASSLQGAREKLFF. CDR3 DNA: TGTGCCAGCAGCTTACAGGGGGCGCGGGAAAAACTGTTTTTT.